This T cell receptor (beta chain) derives from a study of CD8+ T cells in alopecia areata. This clone was seen more than once but under ten times. Mouse names are used for the genes. The read comes to an end 4 residues before the CDR3 does, leaving the germline J gene to fill in the end. Germline V CDR1 and CDR2: NSHNY, SYGAGN. V lost 4 bases and J lost 0; bases outside the gene matches: 2. The CDR3 totals 15 residues. CD4, CD8alpha, NKG2D, NKG2ACE and other markers were used to sort pooled cutaneous lymph node cells. Reverse transcription of extracted RNA yielded cDNA, which provided the sequencing template. Clones were sequenced by immunoSEQ multiplex PCR, and TCRdb holds only the in-frame ones, with some missing. This repertoire holds about 270,000 clones, and none appear only once.

The V gene is TRBV13-1, the J gene TRBJ2-2; 8 nucleotides align to TRBD1. This TCR came from a C3H/HeJ mouse with alopecia areata. Mouse strain MHC haplotype: H2-k. Sequences were obtained from CD4+ T cells sorted from a lymph node. The CDR3 protein is CASSPGGSNTGQLYF. The part of the CDR3 DNA that was read is TGTGCCAGCAGTCCAGGGGGCTCAAACACCGGG.